This T cell receptor beta chain appears in the sequencing data of a study of PD-1 blockade in classical Hodgkin lymphoma. General study points: Some patients started nivolumab under 1 year after ASCT, and they were excluded.

The V and J ends lost 3 bases and 4 bases respectively, with 13 bases between them. Germline CDR1 and CDR2: SGHAT and FQNNGV. This CDR3 contains 14 residues. Of note for this clone: Its antigen is undetermined.

The protocol was immunoSEQ multiplex PCR, while the TCRdb copy is restricted to in-frame clones and leaves out a portion. The sample has 13,000 to 15,000 clones, around 84% seen once. Exposure to brentuximab vedotin varied, and each patient had relapsed following autologous stem cell transplantation. Patients reached a best response of complete response, partial response or progressive disease. The rearrangement links TRBV11-2 to TRBJ2-7; weak D call: TRBD1 (6 bases). The receptor was derived from a human donor with classical Hodgkin lymphoma. Source: peripheral blood mononuclear cells (PBMCs), taken at baseline. The CDR3 protein is CASSLDRLDYEQYF. As DNA, the CDR3 is TGTGCCAGCAGCTTGGACAGATTAGATTACGAGCAGTACTTC.